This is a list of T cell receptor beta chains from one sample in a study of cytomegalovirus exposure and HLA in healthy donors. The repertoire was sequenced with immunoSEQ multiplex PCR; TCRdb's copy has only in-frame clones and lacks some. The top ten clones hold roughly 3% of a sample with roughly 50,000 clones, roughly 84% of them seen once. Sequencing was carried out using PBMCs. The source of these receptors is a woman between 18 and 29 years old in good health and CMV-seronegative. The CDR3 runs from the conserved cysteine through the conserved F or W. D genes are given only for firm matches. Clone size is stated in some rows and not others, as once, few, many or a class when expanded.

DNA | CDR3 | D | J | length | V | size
TGTGCCAGCAGCCCTACCGACAATGAGCAGTTCTTC | CASSPTDNEQFF | . | TRBJ2-1 | 12 | TRBV7-6 | once
TGTGCCAGCAGCCCAGAGGTTTCGCCGGCGGGGCAGCCCCAGCATTTT | CASSPEVSPAGQPQHF | . | TRBJ1-5 | 16 | TRBV9 | .
TGCAGCGTTTACCCCGGCCCTAGGGATACGCAGTATTTT | CSVYPGPRDTQYF | . | TRBJ2-3 | 13 | TRBV29-1 | .
TGTGCCCGGCAGGGGCAGGGGTCGAGAGATACGCAGTATTTT | CARQGQGSRDTQYF | . | TRBJ2-3 | 14 | TRBV30 | .
TGTGCCAGCAGTCCGGACACGAACACCGGGGAGCTGTTTTTT | CASSPDTNTGELFF | . | TRBJ2-2 | 14 | TRBV6-4 | .
TGTGCCGGCTTAGGTGTAGGGGGAACAGGGGACTATGGCTACACCTTC | CAGLGVGGTGDYGYTF | TRBD1 | TRBJ1-2 | 16 | TRBV30 | .
TGTGCCAGTACCAGGGAAAAGGCTGGAAACACCATATATTTT | CASTREKAGNTIYF | . | TRBJ1-3 | 14 | TRBV19 | few
TGTGCCAGCAGCTTCGAACAGGGAAGTGGCAATCAGCCCCAGCATTTT | CASSFEQGSGNQPQHF | . | TRBJ1-5 | 16 | TRBV7-9 | .
TGCGCCAGCAGCTTAGGGGGAGCTAACTATGGCTACACCTTC | CASSLGGANYGYTF | . | TRBJ1-2 | 14 | TRBV5-1 | .
TGCAGCGTTGACTGGGCAGGGAGGACAGATACGCAGTATTTT | CSVDWAGRTDTQYF | . | TRBJ2-3 | 14 | TRBV29-1 | .
TGCGCCAGCAGTGCCCCCGGGACACCGATGGATGAGCAGTTCTTC | CASSAPGTPMDEQFF | . | TRBJ2-1 | 15 | TRBV10-1 | .
TGCAGCGTTGTAATAACCCCTCCAGGGAGGGAAGCTTTCTTT | CSVVITPPGREAFF | . | TRBJ1-1 | 14 | TRBV29-1 | .
TGTGCCAGCAGTACCAACTCGCTACCGGGAGAAGGTGAGACCCAGTACTTC | CASSTNSLPGEGETQYF | . | TRBJ2-5 | 17 | TRBV27 | .
TGTGCCAGCAGCTTTGGCAGAAACATTATTACCTACGAGCAGTACTTC | CASSFGRNIITYEQYF | . | TRBJ2-7 | 16 | TRBV5-6 | .
TGTGCCAGCAGTTTTCTCGGGGACTACTCTAACTATGGCTACACCTTC | CASSFLGDYSNYGYTF | . | TRBJ1-2 | 16 | TRBV27 | .
TGTGCCAGCAGTTACCGGCCGGAGGCCTACGAGCAGTACTTC | CASSYRPEAYEQYF | . | TRBJ2-7 | 14 | TRBV27 | few
TGCGCCAGCAGCCGAATCGACAGGACCAACTACGAGCAGTACTTC | CASSRIDRTNYEQYF | . | TRBJ2-7 | 15 | TRBV5-1 | .
TGTGCCAGCAGCTTAAAGCGGGGAGAGCCCCAGCATTTT | CASSLKRGEPQHF | . | TRBJ1-5 | 13 | TRBV11-2 | .
TGTGCCAGCACCATACAACCGGGACTGACCTACGAGCAGTACTTC | CASTIQPGLTYEQYF | . | TRBJ2-7 | 15 | TRBV7-9 | .
TGTGCCAGCAGCTTCTCCCTAGGCGACCGGAACACTGAAGCTTTCTTT | CASSFSLGDRNTEAFF | . | TRBJ1-1 | 16 | TRBV11-2 | .
TGTGCCAGCAGCTCCACAGGGGTGGGGAACACCATATATTTT | CASSSTGVGNTIYF | TRBD1 | TRBJ1-3 | 14 | TRBV7-8 | .
TGCGCCAGCAGCTTGCTTCGGGACAGGGGATTGAACGGGGGGGACACAGATACGCAGTATTTT | CASSLLRDRGLNGGDTDTQYF | TRBD1 | TRBJ2-3 | 21 | TRBV5-1 | .
TGTGCCAGCAGCTTAAGTGGAGCAGATACGCAGTATTTT | CASSLSGADTQYF | . | TRBJ2-3 | 13 | TRBV7-2 | .
TGTGCCAGCAGGGGAGAGACTAGCGCCGGGGGGGAGCAGTACTTC | CASRGETSAGGEQYF | TRBD2 | TRBJ2-7 | 15 | TRBV6-1 | .
TGTGCCAGCTCACCACCCGGGACTAGCGGGAGGGCCGGTGAGCAGTACTTC | CASSPPGTSGRAGEQYF | TRBD2 | TRBJ2-7 | 17 | TRBV18 | .
TGTGCCAGCAGCGTAGCGAGGGACAGGAGCTCTGGAAACACCATATATTTT | CASSVARDRSSGNTIYF | TRBD1 | TRBJ1-3 | 17 | TRBV9 | .
TGTGCCAGCAGCCAAGATCTGACAGGAAAGAACACCGGGGAGCTGTTTTTT | CASSQDLTGKNTGELFF | . | TRBJ2-2 | 17 | TRBV14 | .